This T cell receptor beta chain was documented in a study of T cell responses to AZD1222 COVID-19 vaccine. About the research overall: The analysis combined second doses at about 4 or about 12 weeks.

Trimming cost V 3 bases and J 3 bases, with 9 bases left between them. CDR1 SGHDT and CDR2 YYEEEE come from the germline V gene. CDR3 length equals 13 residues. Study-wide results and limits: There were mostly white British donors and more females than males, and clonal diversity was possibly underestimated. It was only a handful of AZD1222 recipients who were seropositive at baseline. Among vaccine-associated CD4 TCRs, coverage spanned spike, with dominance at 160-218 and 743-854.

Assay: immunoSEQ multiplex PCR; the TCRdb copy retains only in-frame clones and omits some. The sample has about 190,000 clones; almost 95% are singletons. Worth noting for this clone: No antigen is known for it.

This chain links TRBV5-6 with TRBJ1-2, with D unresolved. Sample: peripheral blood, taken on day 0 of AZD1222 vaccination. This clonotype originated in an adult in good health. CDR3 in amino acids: CASSSQAHYGYTF. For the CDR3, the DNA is TGTGCCAGCAGCTCCCAGGCTCACTATGGCTACACCTTC.